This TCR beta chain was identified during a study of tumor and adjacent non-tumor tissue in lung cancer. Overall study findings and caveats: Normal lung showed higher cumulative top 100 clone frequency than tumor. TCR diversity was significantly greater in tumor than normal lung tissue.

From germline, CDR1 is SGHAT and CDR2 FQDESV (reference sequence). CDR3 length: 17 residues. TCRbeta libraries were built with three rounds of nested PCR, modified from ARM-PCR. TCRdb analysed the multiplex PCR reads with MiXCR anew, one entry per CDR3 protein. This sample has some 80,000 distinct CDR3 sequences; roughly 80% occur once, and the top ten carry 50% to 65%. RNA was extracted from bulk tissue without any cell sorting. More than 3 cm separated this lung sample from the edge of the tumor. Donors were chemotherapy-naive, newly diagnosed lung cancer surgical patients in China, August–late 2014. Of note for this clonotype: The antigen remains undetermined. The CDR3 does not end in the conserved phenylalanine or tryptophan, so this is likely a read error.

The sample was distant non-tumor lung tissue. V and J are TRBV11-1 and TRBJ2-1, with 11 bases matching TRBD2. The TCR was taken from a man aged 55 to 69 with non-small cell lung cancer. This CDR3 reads CASSLSRLAGGNNEQFV. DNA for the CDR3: TGTGCCAGTAGCTTATCTCGTCTAGCGGGAGGCAACAATGAGCAGTTCGTC.